Listed below are T cell receptor beta chains from one sample, sequenced in a study of T-cell memory formation after mild COVID-19. TCRdb processed the 5' RACE reads anew with MiXCR; each CDR3 protein has one entry. The data show 450,000 or so distinct CDR3 sequences, approximately 20% seen once. The sample consisted of PBMCs or a T cell subset sorted from them (not recorded which). These TCRs come from an adult woman who had mild COVID-19 (a few samples of this study predate the infection). Cell type and time point are not known. Each CDR3 is given with its conserved first and last residue. A D gene is named only where the DNA matches it firmly. The listing skips clone size in some rows; elsewhere it reads once, few, many or a size class.

>TRBJ2-4|-|-|TRBV20-1
CSARPLLEDIPDIQYF
TGCAGTGCTAGACCCCTTTTGGAGGACATTCCGGACATTCAGTACTTC
>TRBJ2-2|-|few|TRBV5-1
CASMAGHTLNTGELFF
TGCGCCAGCATGGCAGGGCATACCCTTAACACCGGGGAGCTGTTTTTT
>TRBJ2-2|TRBD2|few|TRBV18
CASSIAGGYNTGELFF
TGTGCCAGCTCAATCGCCGGGGGGTACAACACCGGGGAGCTGTTTTTT
>TRBJ1-5|-|few|TRBV7-6
CASSSWGFGVQPQHF
TGTGCCAGCAGCTCGTGGGGGTTCGGGGTTCAGCCCCAGCATTTT
>TRBJ1-2|-|-|TRBV24-1
CATSGGYSHYGYTF
TGTGCCACGTCGGGGGGATACAGTCACTATGGCTACACCTTC
>TRBJ2-3|-|few|TRBV23-1
CASRGHTQYF
TGCGCCAGCAGGGGGCATACGCAGTATTTT
>TRBJ1-2|-|few|TRBV29-1
CSVDEGAYGYTF
TGCAGCGTTGATGAGGGTGCCTATGGCTACACCTTC
>TRBJ2-1|TRBD2|-|TRBV7-6
CASSPEGGTFYNEQFF
TGTGCCAGCAGCCCCGAGGGAGGGACTTTCTACAATGAGCAGTTCTTC
>TRBJ2-3|TRBD2|few|TRBV5-5
CASIQAGTSTDTQYF
TGTGCCAGCATCCAAGCGGGGACTAGCACAGATACGCAGTATTTT
>TRBJ1-1|TRBD1|-|TRBV7-9
CASSPSGGMNTEAFF
TGTGCCAGCAGCCCCTCAGGGGGTATGAACACTGAAGCTTTCTTT
>TRBJ2-2|-|-|TRBV29-1
CSAYGGELFF
TGCAGCGCGTACGGCGGGGAGCTGTTTTTT
>TRBJ1-1|TRBD1|-|TRBV12-3/TRBV12-4
CASSSLGRGVNTEAFF
TGTGCCAGCAGCTCCCTCGGCAGGGGGGTGAACACTGAAGCTTTCTTT
>TRBJ2-7|-|few|TRBV5-1
CASSLSGQSGAEQYF
TGCGCCAGCAGCTTGTCGGGCCAGTCTGGCGCCGAGCAGTACTTC
>TRBJ2-7|-|few|TRBV29-1
CSAPLRTDYEQYF
TGCAGCGCCCCCTTACGGACAGACTACGAGCAGTACTTC
>TRBJ2-5|-|few|TRBV12-3/TRBV12-4
CASSRDPKTQYF
TGTGCCAGCAGCCGGGATCCGAAGACCCAGTACTTC
>TRBJ2-7|-|few|TRBV10-3
CAISRALGSNEQYF
TGTGCCATCAGTCGGGCCCTGGGGTCCAACGAGCAGTACTTC
>TRBJ1-2|TRBD1|few|TRBV6-1
CASSEATGGESGYTF
TGTGCCAGCAGTGAAGCCACAGGGGGGGAGAGTGGCTACACCTTC
>TRBJ2-1|TRBD2|few|TRBV7-2
CASSYVGLAGLILYNEQFF
TGTGCCAGCAGCTACGTTGGACTAGCGGGACTGATACTCTACAATGAGCAGTTCTTC
>TRBJ1-6|-|many|TRBV12-3/TRBV12-4
CASSLSDTINSPLHF
TGTGCCAGCAGCCTCTCGGACACGATAAATTCACCCCTCCACTTT
>TRBJ2-6|-|few|TRBV6-5
CASSPDRSGANVLTF
TGTGCCAGCAGCCCCGACAGATCCGGGGCCAACGTCCTGACTTTC
>TRBJ2-7|-|few|TRBV20-1
CSARDTGTPSGAWQYF
TGCAGTGCTAGAGATACCGGGACACCCAGCGGGGCATGGCAGTACTTC
>TRBJ2-1|-|few|TRBV20-1
CSAISLPYNEQFF
TGCAGTGCTATTTCTCTCCCGTACAATGAGCAGTTCTTC
>TRBJ1-2|-|few|TRBV7-8
CASSLAADWGGYTF
TGTGCCAGCAGCTTAGCCGCCGATTGGGGTGGCTACACCTTC
>TRBJ2-7|-|-|TRBV7-9
CASSETFGWAAYEQYF
TGTGCCAGCAGCGAGACCTTCGGATGGGCAGCCTACGAGCAGTACTTC
>TRBJ2-1|-|-|TRBV11-2
CASSLTGTYYEQFF
TGTGCCAGCAGCTTAACAGGGACCTACTATGAGCAGTTCTTC
>TRBJ1-1|-|-|TRBV21-1
CASSTPGRHGTEAFF
TGTGCCAGCAGCACCCCGGGGCGGCATGGCACTGAAGCTTTCTTT
>TRBJ2-4|TRBD1|-|TRBV7-8
CASSRWTGELLNIQYF
TGTGCCAGCAGCCGATGGACAGGGGAGTTACTGAACATTCAGTACTTC
>TRBJ2-3|TRBD2|-|TRBV15
CATSGGLAFTDTQYF
TGTGCCACCAGCGGAGGACTAGCTTTCACAGATACGCAGTATTTT
>TRBJ2-4|-|-|TRBV9
CASSVTPQGGNIQYF
TGTGCCAGCAGCGTAACGCCCCAGGGGGGTAACATTCAGTACTTC
>TRBJ1-2|TRBD1|few|TRBV12-3/TRBV12-4
CASSLWQQDRVTF
TGTGCCAGCAGTTTATGGCAACAGGACAGGGTAACGTTC
>TRBJ1-1|TRBD1|few|TRBV12-3/TRBV12-4
CASIDRVQMNTEAFF
TGTGCCAGCATTGACAGGGTTCAGATGAACACTGAAGCTTTCTTT
>TRBJ2-7|-|few|TRBV3-1
CASSQDVYEQYF
TGTGCCAGCAGCCAAGATGTCTACGAGCAGTACTTC
>TRBJ2-1|TRBD2|-|TRBV5-1
CASSFLMAGVYNEQFF
TGCGCCAGCAGCTTCCTTATGGCGGGGGTGTACAATGAGCAGTTCTTC
>TRBJ2-7|-|-|TRBV5-1
CASSLENTKYEQYF
TGCGCCAGCAGCTTGGAGAACACCAAATACGAGCAGTACTTC
>TRBJ1-2|TRBD1|-|TRBV5-6
CASSFWTGFPNYGYTF
TGTGCCAGCAGCTTTTGGACAGGTTTCCCCAACTATGGCTACACCTTC
>TRBJ2-7|-|many|TRBV9
CASSGDDWEQYF
TGTGCCAGCTCAGGGGACGATTGGGAGCAGTACTTC
>TRBJ2-3|-|-|TRBV20-1
CSAAIGDTQYF
TGCAGTGCTGCTATAGGCGATACGCAGTATTTT
>TRBJ2-7|-|few|TRBV6-5
CASSYRATYEQYF
TGTGCCAGCAGTTACCGTGCGACCTACGAGCAGTACTTC
>TRBJ2-1|-|few|TRBV6-4
CASSDSTTNEQFF
TGTGCCAGCAGTGACTCGACTACCAATGAGCAGTTCTTC
>TRBJ2-7|TRBD2|few|TRBV12-3/TRBV12-4
CASSSRWTSGSYEQYF
TGTGCCAGCAGTTCCCGTTGGACTAGCGGGAGTTACGAGCAGTACTTC
>TRBJ2-3|TRBD2|few|TRBV5-1
CATTSGGSLGTDTQYF
TGCGCCACGACTAGCGGGGGTTCTTTGGGCACAGATACGCAGTATTTT
>TRBJ2-2|TRBD2|few|TRBV5-1
CASSLGLLAGDGGELFF
TGCGCCAGCAGCTTGGGCTTACTGGCGGGGGACGGCGGGGAGCTGTTTTTT
>TRBJ2-2|-|few|TRBV24-1
CATSPTGSGELFF
TGTGCCACCAGTCCTACAGGGTCCGGGGAGCTGTTTTTT
>TRBJ2-2|-|-|TRBV5-1
CASSLDTRGVRTGELFF
TGCGCCAGCAGCTTGGATACCAGGGGGGTACGGACCGGGGAGCTGTTTTTT
>TRBJ2-2|-|few|TRBV7-8
CASSPLQGVNTGELFF
TGTGCCAGCAGCCCCCTGCAGGGTGTCAATACCGGGGAGCTGTTTTTT
>TRBJ2-7|TRBD2|few|TRBV19
CASSIVVGTSGSHEQYF
TGTGCCAGTAGTATAGTAGTCGGGACTAGCGGGAGCCACGAGCAGTACTTC
>TRBJ1-1|-|few|TRBV28
CASAAPGARTEAFF
TGTGCCAGCGCCGCACCAGGGGCGCGTACTGAAGCTTTCTTT
>TRBJ2-2|TRBD1|-|TRBV7-9
CASRQGSNTGELFF
TGTGCCAGCAGACAGGGGTCGAACACCGGGGAGCTGTTTTTT
>TRBJ1-2|-|-|TRBV2
CASSDGGAGYTF
TGTGCCAGCAGTGATGGGGGGGCTGGCTACACCTTC